The sequence of this TCR beta chain was determined in a study of T cell clonotyping in hematopoietic cell transplantation. Study observations and caveats: After transplant, recipient diversity fell while pathologically expanded clonotypes grew through day 180.

Noted time point: recipient sample about 28 days before transplant, after cytoreduction. Recipient blood drawn about 28 days pretransplant and days 30, 100, 180 after. V lost 5 bases to trimming and J lost 4 bases, with 12 bases between them. CDR3 size: 14 residues. Looked up from germline, CDR1 is MDHEN and CDR2 is SYDVKM. Measured with immunoSEQ multiplex PCR; TCRdb has only the in-frame clones, and not every one. The data contain about 27,000 clones, over 60% of them singletons. Comment on this clone: Its antigen is still unknown.

The receptor's source is a man in his fifties or sixties with myelodysplastic syndrome. Some clones in this sample may be carry-over from other donors' samples. This material consisted of peripheral blood mononuclear cells, taken before stem cell transplant. The chain uses TRBV28 and TRBJ1-5; a weak D match, TRBD1 (5 bases). CDR3 sequence: CASSTTESNQPQHF. As DNA, the CDR3 is TGTGCCAGCAGTACGACAGAGAGTAATCAGCCCCAGCATTTT.